This T cell receptor (beta chain) was sequenced for a study of cytomegalovirus exposure and HLA in healthy donors. Across the whole study: Of all 400 or so donors who were genotyped, under 90% belonged to the Caucasian-associated ancestry cluster.

The table lists this clone with a count of one. Its antigen is not identified. Whole-study results and caveats: One variant, a missense change in DCLRE1C, was linked in a later analysis to TCR beta V- and J-gene trimming. When the data were analyzed later, several of the most significant clusters appeared to be linked to common viral pathogens.

Looked up from germline, CDR1 is SEHNR and CDR2 is FQNEAQ (reference sequence). After removal of 2 bases from V and 1 base from J, the junction contained 10 bases not matched to a gene. The CDR3 has 17 amino acids. Amplification used 60 Vbeta primers and 13 Jbeta primers. Only in-frame clones appear in the TCRdb table, and some are missing; sequencing was by immunoSEQ multiplex PCR. The sample contains approximately 69,000 clones, roughly 76% of which appear only once. The sequence was collected from a man aged 18-30 years in good health and CMV-seronegative. Input material: PBMCs. The chain couples TRBV7-9 to TRBJ1-2, with 7 bases identical to TRBD1. The CDR3 DNA sequence: TGTGCCAGCAGCTTAAACGGAAGGACAGGAGGTAACTATGGCTACACCTTC. The encoded protein is CASSLNGRTGGNYGYTF.